The source of this TCR beta chain is a study of blood T cell repertoires in COVID-19. Per the original data handling: Researchers report that nucleated cell counts were estimated from reference gene primer amplification. The table came from immunoSEQ multiplex PCR; TCRdb's copy has only in-frame clones and leaves some out. The DNA was the basis for D and trimming; V, J and clone size are from that table. The sample lists 150,000 to 180,000 clones, around 83% occurring once. Germline-derived CDR1 and CDR2 are SGHTA and FQGNSA. The V segment lost 1 base and the J segment 6 bases; nucleotides outside the gene matches: 8. The CDR3 totals 16 residues.

Sequencing was done on a sample of peripheral blood. V gene TRBV7-2 combines with J gene TRBJ2-3; 9 positions agree with TRBD2. The sequence derives from a woman aged 55-70 years with COVID-19, enrolled during active disease. The CDR3 DNA reads as TGTGCCAGCAGCTTAGGAGTAGCGGGAGTAGCGGATACGCAGTATTTT. Protein product: CASSLGVAGVADTQYF.